The 22 T cell receptor beta chains presented below share a single source sample, sequenced in a study of blood T cells in healthy people across ages. A second roughly 6 to 11 cycle PCR used barcoded and J-beta primers. TCRdb re-called the 5' RACE reads with MiXCR, one entry per CDR3 protein. The data show more than 1,400,000 distinct CDR3 sequences, approximately 40% seen once. Input material: blood. These receptors all stem from a young woman in good health.

This clonotype was recorded a few times. At one boundary the junction diverges from the germline segment, which might be a read error. The chain recombines TRBV5-1 with TRBJ2-7, with TRBD2 matching 8 bases. The CDR3 contains 13 residues. Per the germline V gene, CDR1 is SGHRS and CDR2 is YFSETQ. The CDR3 sequence is CASSRGGDYEQYF. DNA of the CDR3: TGTGCCAGCAGTCGGGGGGGGGACTACGAGCAGTACTTC. Looking up the rest from reference TRBV5-1 and TRBJ2-7 gives the full variable domain: KAGVTQTPRYLIKTRGQQVTLSCSPISGHRSVSWYQQTPGQGLQFLFEYFSETQRNKGNFPGRFSGRQFSNSRSEMNVSTLELGDSALYLCASSRGGDYEQYFGPGTRLTVT.

The chain combines TRBV20-1 with TRBJ2-3; TRBD2 aligns across 7 bases. CDR1 is DFQATT and CDR2 is SNEGSKA in the germline V gene (reference sequence). The CDR3 runs to 14 residues. V lost 6 bases to trimming and J lost 2 bases; unmatched junction nucleotides: 8. In nucleotides, the CDR3 is TGCAGTGCCGGTCGAGCGGGGCTCACAGATACGCAGTATTTT. This translates into CSAGRAGLTDTQYF.

This chain joins TRBV24-1 and TRBJ2-1, with D perhaps TRBD2 (6 bases). V dropped 3 bases and J dropped 7 bases, with 9 bases sitting between them. Germline-derived CDR1 and CDR2 are KGHDR and SFDVKD. The CDR3 consists of 13 residues. The CDR3 DNA reads TGTGCCACCAGTGATGTAGCGGCTAATGAGCAGTTCTTC. Its protein product is CATSDVAANEQFF.

J is TRBJ2-4 and V is TRBV3-1, with TRBD2 identical over 7 bases. The CDR3 has 16 residues. Germline CDR1 is LGHDT and CDR2 is YNNKEL (reference sequence). The V segment lost 4 bases and the J segment 0 bases; nucleotides outside the gene matches: 6. The CDR3 protein is CASSPGDYLAKNIQYF. The CDR3 DNA sequence: TGTGCCAGCAGCCCGGGGGACTATCTAGCCAAAAACATTCAGTACTTC. The full variable domain, completed using reference TRBV3-1 and TRBJ2-4, is DTAVSQTPKYLVTQMGNDKSIKCEQNLGHDTMYWYKQDSKKFLKIMFSYNNKELIINETVPNRFSPKSPDKAHLNLHINSLELGDSAVYFCASSPGDYLAKNIQYFGAGTRLSVL.

The chain couples TRBV6-7 to TRBJ2-1; weak D call: TRBD1 (6 bases). TRBV6-7 is sorted into the ORF group, with uncertain function. This CDR3 spans 15 amino acids. V dropped 7 bases and J dropped 5 bases, with 18 bases sitting between them. The CDR3 spells CASIPRGLSNNEQFF. Here the CDR3 DNA reads TGTGCCAGCATCCCGAGGGGGTTAAGCAACAATGAGCAGTTCTTC.

The CDR3 nucleotides are TGTGCCAGCAGCTCCCGGGACAACGATTCACCCCTCCACTTT. It encodes CASSSRDNDSPLHF. The V and J genes are TRBV11-2 and TRBJ1-6, with D maybe TRBD1 (6 bases). Per germline, CDR1 SGHAT and CDR2 FQNNGV. The V and J ends lost 4 bases and 8 bases respectively, with 12 bases between them. The CDR3 is 14 residues long.

The chain joins TRBV28 to TRBJ2-1; TRBD2 matches at 10 bases. With V trimmed by 7 bases and J by 13 bases, 16 bases remained unmatched. Germline values: CDR1 MDHEN, CDR2 SYDVKM. This CDR3 comprises 15 residues. The chain's CDR3 is CASISSGGPLETQFF. CDR3 DNA sequence: TGTGCCAGCATCAGTAGCGGGGGGCCATTGGAGACCCAGTTCTTC.

The V and J genes are TRBV28 and TRBJ1-6; D uncertain. In germline, CDR1 is MDHEN, CDR2 SYDVKM. CDR3 size: 15 residues. Trimming stripped 5 bases from V and 5 bases from J, with 13 bases between. The CDR3 DNA is TGTGCCAGCAGTACCTTAGGTGGGGATAATTCACCCCTCCACTTT. Translating gives CASSTLGGDNSPLHF.

This clonotype was detected only a few times. This chain uses TRBV20-1 with TRBJ2-3, with D tentatively TRBD1 or TRBD2 (5 bases each). CDR1 is DFQATT, CDR2 SNEGSKA, per germline (reference sequence). This CDR3 has 15 amino acids. CDR3 loop: CSIGVPGRGTDTQYF. CDR3 nucleotide sequence: TGCAGCATAGGCGTGCCGGGACGAGGCACAGATACGCAGTATTTT.

This chain links TRBV6-6 with TRBJ1-5, with a tentative D call TRBD1 (5 bases). There are 12 residues in the CDR3. Germline CDR1 MNHNY, CDR2 SVGAGI (reference sequence). Trimming took off 5 bases at V and 9 bases at J, with 11 bases between the two ends. CDR3 DNA sequence: TGTGCCAGCAGTGGGACTCCCGGGCCCCAGCATTTT. As protein: CASSGTPGPQHF.

This clonotype turned up a few times. The chain has TRBV27 and TRBJ2-3; D gene ambiguous. The V and J ends lost 2 bases and 0 bases respectively, with 12 bases between them. The CDR3 runs to 16 residues. The germline V gene encodes CDR1 MNHEY and CDR2 SMNVEV (reference sequence). The CDR3 spells CASSLIRLGSTDTQYF. CDR3 bases: TGTGCCAGCAGTTTAATAAGGCTGGGGAGCACAGATACGCAGTATTTT.

V and J are TRBV20-1 and TRBJ2-5; 8 nucleotides align to TRBD2. The CDR3 runs to 12 residues. Germline V lookup: CDR1 DFQATT, CDR2 SNEGSKA (reference sequence). V lost 6 bases and J lost 3; bases outside the gene matches: 3. The CDR3 DNA reads TGCAGTGCCGGGGGGGGTAAAGAGACCCAGTACTTC. Translation gives CSAGGGKETQYF.

The genes are TRBV5-1 and TRBJ2-3, with 7 bases matching TRBD2. The CDR3 loop spans 15 amino acids. Looked up from germline, CDR1 is SGHRS and CDR2 is YFSETQ. J was trimmed by 6 bases and V by 3 bases; bases with no gene match: 10. This chain's CDR3 is CASSWEGSSADTQYF. The CDR3 bases are TGCGCCAGCAGCTGGGAGGGCTCGTCGGCCGATACGCAGTATTTT.

The chain carries TRBV12-3 or TRBV12-4 and TRBJ1-4; a possible D gene is TRBD1 (5 bases). The CDR3 totals 14 residues. Between the trimmed V and J ends, which lost 3 bases and 12 bases, there was a span of 17 bases. The CDR3: CASSLSKKLGELFF. For the CDR3, the DNA is TGTGCCAGCAGTTTGTCCAAGAAGCTAGGGGAACTGTTTTTT.

This clonotype was seen many times. Sequence at one end of the junction differs from germline and may be a read error. The chain is built from TRBV27 and TRBJ2-7; D possibly corresponds to TRBD1 (6 bases). Germline V gives CDR1 MNHEY, CDR2 SMNVEV (reference sequence). The CDR3 spans 12 residues. CDR3 residues: CASSTTGYEQYF. For the CDR3, the DNA is TGCGCCAGCAGTACGACAGGCTACGAGCAGTACTTC.

V gene TRBV20-1 combines with J gene TRBJ1-2, with 9 bases matching TRBD1. Germline V gene sequence: CDR1 DFQATT, CDR2 SNEGSKA (reference sequence). CDR3 size: 14 residues. The V segment lost 1 base and the J segment 5 bases; nucleotides outside the gene matches: 5. CDR3 in DNA: TGCAGTGCTAGAGCTCCGGGACAGGGTTATGGCTACACCTTC. This codes for CSARAPGQGYGYTF.

This clonotype is a singleton in its sample. The V and J genes are TRBV7-2 and TRBJ2-7; the match to TRBD2 covers 10 bases. V was pared by 2 bases and J by 7 bases, with 8 bases of the junction left unmatched. CDR3 length equals 15 residues. Germline V gene data show CDR1 as SGHTA and CDR2 as FQGNSA. The CDR3 is CASSLISGGAYEQYF. CDR3 DNA: TGTGCCAGCAGCTTAATAAGCGGGGGGGCATATGAGCAGTACTTC.

The chain has TRBV12-3 or TRBV12-4 and TRBJ2-2; TRBD2 aligns across 14 bases. With V trimmed by 8 bases and J by 7 bases, 12 bases remained unmatched. The length of the CDR3 is 17 residues. The CDR3 nucleotides read TGTGCCAGCGGACTAGCGGGGGGTCTCTTAAGGATCGGGGAGCTGTTTTTT. It codes for CASGLAGGLLRIGELFF.

The chain employs TRBV28 and TRBJ2-7; possibly TRBD1 for D (5 bases). The length of the CDR3 is 15 residues. The V gene's germline CDR1 is MDHEN and CDR2 SYDVKM. Between the trimmed V and J ends, which lost 4 bases and 4 bases, there was a span of 17 bases. In DNA form, the CDR3 reads TGTGCCAGCAGTTCCTCTCCTAGGGGTGCTTACGAGCAGTACTTC. Translation: CASSSSPRGAYEQYF.

The sample holds a few counts of this clonotype. V usage is TRBV3-1 and J usage is TRBJ1-1; 7 positions match TRBD1. V trimming: 4 bases; J trimming: 4 bases; junction bases outside the gene matches: 6. The V gene's germline CDR1 is LGHDT and CDR2 YNNKEL (reference sequence). CDR3 size: 14 residues. This CDR3 reads CASSREGQATEAFF. As DNA, the CDR3 is TGTGCCAGCAGCCGCGAAGGACAGGCCACTGAAGCTTTCTTT.

This rearrangement joins TRBV12-3 or TRBV12-4 to TRBJ1-4; TRBD1 matches at 9 bases. The CDR3 totals 15 residues. The V and J ends lost 3 bases and 2 bases, in that order; junction bases with no gene match: 1. The DNA for the CDR3 is TGTGCCAGCAGTTTGGGGACAGGGACTAATGAAAAACTGTTTTTT. Its translation: CASSLGTGTNEKLFF.

The chain has TRBV5-1 and TRBJ2-7; D is possibly TRBD2 (5 bases). Germline V CDR1 and CDR2: SGHRS, YFSETQ. V lost 2 bases and J 6 bases, leaving 15 bases between the germline ends. The length of the CDR3 is 14 residues. The CDR3 protein is CASSFEGLLGEQYF. Written as DNA, the CDR3 is TGCGCCAGCAGCTTCGAGGGTTTACTAGGCGAGCAGTACTTC.